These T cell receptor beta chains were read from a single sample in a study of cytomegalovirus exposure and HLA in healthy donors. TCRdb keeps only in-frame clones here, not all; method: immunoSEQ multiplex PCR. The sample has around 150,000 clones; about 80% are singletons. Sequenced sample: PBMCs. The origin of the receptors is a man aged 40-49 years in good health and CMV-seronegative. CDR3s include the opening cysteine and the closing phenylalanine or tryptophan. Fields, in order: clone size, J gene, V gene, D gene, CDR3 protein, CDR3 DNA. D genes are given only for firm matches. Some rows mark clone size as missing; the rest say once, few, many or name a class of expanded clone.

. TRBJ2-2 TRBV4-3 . CASSQSETPGSYTGELFF TGCGCCAGCAGCCAATCTGAGACCCCAGGGTCATACACCGGGGAGCTGTTTTTT
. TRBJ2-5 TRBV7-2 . CASSPSPAVLGRETQYF TGTGCCAGCAGCCCATCCCCCGCAGTACTGGGGCGTGAGACCCAGTACTTC
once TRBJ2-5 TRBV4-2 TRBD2 CASSQDGRGAEETQYF TGTGCCAGCAGCCAAGATGGGCGGGGGGCGGAGGAGACCCAGTACTTC
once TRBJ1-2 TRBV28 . CASSFRGGYGYTF TGTGCCAGCAGTTTCAGGGGCGGCTATGGCTACACCTTC
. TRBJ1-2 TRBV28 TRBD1 CASSPRQGAGSYGYTF TGTGCCAGCAGTCCTAGACAGGGGGCAGGGAGCTATGGCTACACCTTC
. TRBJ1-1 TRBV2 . CASSEDLNTEAFF TGTGCCAGCAGTGAAGACCTAAACACTGAAGCTTTCTTT
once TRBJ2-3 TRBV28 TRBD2 CASRLAGGYTDTQYF TGTGCCAGCAGGTTAGCGGGGGGTTACACAGATACGCAGTATTTT
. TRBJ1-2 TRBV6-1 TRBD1 CASTDRRQGGNYGYTF TGTGCCAGCACTGACCGTAGACAGGGCGGGAACTATGGCTACACCTTC
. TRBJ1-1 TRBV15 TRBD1 CATSTRQGENTEAFF TGTGCCACCAGCACCCGACAGGGGGAGAACACTGAAGCTTTCTTT
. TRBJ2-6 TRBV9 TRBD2 CASSITGTNSGANVLTF TGTGCCAGCAGCATAACCGGGACTAACTCTGGGGCCAACGTCCTGACTTTC
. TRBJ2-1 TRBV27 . CASSLGAHGNEQFF TGTGCCAGCAGTTTGGGGGCGCACGGGAATGAGCAGTTCTTC
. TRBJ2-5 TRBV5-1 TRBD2 CASSFGTSGKETQYF TGCGCCAGCAGCTTCGGGACTAGCGGCAAAGAGACCCAGTACTTC
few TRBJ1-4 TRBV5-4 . CASSLDRDIFEKLFF TGTGCCAGCAGCTTGGACCGGGACATCTTTGAAAAACTGTTTTTT
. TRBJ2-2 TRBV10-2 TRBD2 CASRGLANTGELFF TGCGCCAGCCGTGGACTAGCGAACACCGGGGAGCTGTTTTTT
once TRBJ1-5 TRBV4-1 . CASSQDGPDQYSNQPQHF TGCGCCAGCAGCCAAGATGGGCCCGACCAGTATAGCAATCAGCCCCAGCATTTT
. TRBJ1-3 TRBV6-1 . CASMFTGNTIYF TGTGCCAGCATGTTCACTGGAAACACCATATATTTT
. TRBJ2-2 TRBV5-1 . CASSTRTQNTGELFF TGCGCCAGCAGCACTCGGACACAGAACACCGGGGAGCTGTTTTTT
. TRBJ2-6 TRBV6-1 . CASTPDSLRTNVLTF TGTGCCAGCACCCCGGACAGCCTTCGGACCAACGTCCTGACTTTC
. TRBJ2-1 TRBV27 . CASSPADYNNEQFF TGTGCCAGCAGTCCGGCAGACTACAACAATGAGCAGTTCTTC
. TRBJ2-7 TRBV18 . CASSPDSYEQYF TGTGCCAGCTCACCGGACAGTTACGAGCAGTACTTC
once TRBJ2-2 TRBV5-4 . CASSLVQGPNTGELFF TGTGCCAGCAGCTTGGTGCAGGGGCCGAACACCGGGGAGCTGTTTTTT
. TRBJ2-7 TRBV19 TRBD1 CASSQTGVDYEQYF TGTGCCAGTAGCCAAACAGGGGTTGACTACGAGCAGTACTTC
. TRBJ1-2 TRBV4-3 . CASSLSTDNYGYTF TGCGCCAGTAGCCTGTCGACAGATAACTATGGCTACACCTTC
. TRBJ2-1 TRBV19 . CASSLRGGGSYNEQFF TGTGCCAGTAGTCTCCGGGGCGGAGGGTCCTACAATGAGCAGTTCTTC
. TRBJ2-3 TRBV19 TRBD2 CASSIWGGSTDTQYF TGTGCCAGTAGTATCTGGGGAGGGAGCACAGATACGCAGTATTTT
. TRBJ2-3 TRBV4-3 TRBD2 CASSQASGGALSTDTQYF TGCGCCAGCAGCCAAGCCAGCGGGGGGGCTTTAAGCACAGATACGCAGTATTTT
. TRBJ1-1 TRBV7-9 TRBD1 CASSQGQEGLNTEAFF TGTGCCAGCAGTCAGGGACAGGAGGGGTTGAACACTGAAGCTTTCTTT
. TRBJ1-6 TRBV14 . CASSSGTSWLSLHF TGTGCCAGCAGCTCCGGGACATCCTGGTTATCCCTCCACTTT
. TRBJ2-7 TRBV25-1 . CASSRGSYEQYF TGTGCCAGCAGCCGCGGCTCATACGAGCAGTACTTC
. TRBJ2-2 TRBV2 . CGTTGDANTGELFF TGTGGCACGACGGGGGACGCGAACACCGGGGAGCTGTTTTTT
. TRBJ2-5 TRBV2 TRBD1 CASSLMGQGEETQYF TGTGCCAGCAGTTTGATGGGACAGGGCGAAGAGACCCAGTACTTC
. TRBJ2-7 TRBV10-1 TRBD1 CASSEPGQRPYEQYF TGCGCCAGCAGTGAGCCGGGACAGCGGCCCTACGAGCAGTACTTC
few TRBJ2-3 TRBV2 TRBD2 CASTRTSGMVTDTQYF TGTGCCAGCACGAGGACTAGCGGAATGGTAACAGATACGCAGTATTTT
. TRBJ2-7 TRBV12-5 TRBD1 CASGLQGGNHEQYF TGTGCTAGTGGTTTACAAGGGGGCAACCACGAGCAGTACTTC
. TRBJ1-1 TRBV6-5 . CASSYVGLENTEAFF TGTGCCAGCAGTTACGTAGGACTGGAGAACACTGAAGCTTTCTTT
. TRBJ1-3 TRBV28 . CASSPPGLSGNTIYF TGTGCCAGCAGTCCCCCAGGACTCTCTGGAAACACCATATATTTT
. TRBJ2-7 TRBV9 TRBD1 CASSVGDRAYEQYF TGTGCCAGCAGCGTAGGGGACAGGGCTTACGAGCAGTACTTC
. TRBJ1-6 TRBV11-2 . CASSRVDISYNSPLHF TGTGCCAGCAGCCGTGTAGATATCTCCTATAATTCACCCCTCCACTTT
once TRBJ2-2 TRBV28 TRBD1 CASKDRGSAGELFF TGTGCCAGCAAGGACAGGGGATCGGCCGGGGAGCTGTTTTTT
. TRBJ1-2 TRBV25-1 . CASSESPGSYGYTF TGTGCCAGCAGTGAATCTCCAGGGTCCTATGGCTACACCTTC
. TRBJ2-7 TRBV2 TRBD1 CATGQGDAYEQYF TGTGCCACAGGACAGGGGGATGCCTACGAGCAGTACTTC
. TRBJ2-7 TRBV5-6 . CASSLRTVEQYF TGTGCCAGCAGCTTGCGAACGGTCGAGCAGTACTTC
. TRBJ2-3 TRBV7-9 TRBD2 CATPGGVLDTQYF TGTGCCACCCCGGGGGGGGTCCTGGATACGCAGTATTTT
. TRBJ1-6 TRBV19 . CASSIGGQASPLHF TGTGCCAGTAGTATAGGCGGGCAGGCTTCGCCCCTCCACTTT
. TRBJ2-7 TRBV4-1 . CASSPSRPYEQYF TGCGCCAGCAGCCCTTCGAGGCCCTACGAGCAGTACTTC
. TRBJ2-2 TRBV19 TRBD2 CASSGSADTGELFF TGCGCCAGTAGCGGGTCAGCGGACACCGGGGAGCTGTTTTTT
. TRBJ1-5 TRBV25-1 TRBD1 CASGQGSFNQPQHF TGTGCCAGCGGACAGGGGTCTTTCAATCAGCCCCAGCATTTT
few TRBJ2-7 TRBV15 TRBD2 CATSSRPGLADYF TGTGCCACCAGCAGCAGACCGGGACTAGCGGATTACTTC
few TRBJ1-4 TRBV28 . CASSSHIQGFEKLFF TGTGCCAGCAGTTCCCATATACAGGGTTTTGAAAAACTGTTTTTT
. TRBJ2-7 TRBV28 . CASRRSGSYEQYF TGTGCCAGCAGGAGGAGCGGTTCCTACGAGCAGTACTTC
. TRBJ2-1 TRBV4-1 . CASSQESRPSYNEQFF TGCGCCAGCAGCCAAGAATCCCGTCCCTCCTACAATGAGCAGTTCTTC
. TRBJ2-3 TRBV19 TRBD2 CASSVPTSGMQYF TGTGCCAGTAGTGTACCCACTAGCGGGATGCAGTATTTT
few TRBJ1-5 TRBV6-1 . CASSEGRVGGSNQPQHF TGTGCCAGCAGTGAAGGCAGGGTAGGGGGAAGCAATCAGCCCCAGCATTTT
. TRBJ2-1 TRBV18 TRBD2 CASSPEDWTSGGANEQFF TGTGCCAGCTCACCAGAGGACTGGACTAGCGGGGGGGCCAATGAGCAGTTCTTC
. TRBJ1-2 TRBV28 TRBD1 CASSLGTGGDGYTF TGTGCCAGCAGTTTAGGGACAGGGGGCGATGGCTACACCTTC
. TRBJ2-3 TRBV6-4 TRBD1 CASSDTGTGGASDTQYF TGTGCCAGCAGTGACACCGGGACAGGGGGCGCGTCGGATACGCAGTATTTT
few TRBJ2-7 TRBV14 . CASSLGTYEQYF TGTGCCAGCAGCCTCGGGACCTACGAGCAGTACTTC
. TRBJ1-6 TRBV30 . CAWSVPVGRVGSPLHF TGTGCCTGGAGTGTTCCGGTCGGGAGGGTGGGGTCACCCCTCCACTTT